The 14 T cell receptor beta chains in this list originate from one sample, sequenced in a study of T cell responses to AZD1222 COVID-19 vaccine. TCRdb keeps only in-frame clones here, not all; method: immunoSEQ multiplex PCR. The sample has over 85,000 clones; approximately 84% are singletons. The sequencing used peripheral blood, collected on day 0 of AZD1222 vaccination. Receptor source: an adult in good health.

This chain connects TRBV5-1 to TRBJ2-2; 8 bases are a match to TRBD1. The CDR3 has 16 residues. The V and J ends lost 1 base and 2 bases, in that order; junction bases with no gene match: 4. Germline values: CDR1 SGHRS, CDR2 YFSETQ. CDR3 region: CASSLIGTGNTGELFF. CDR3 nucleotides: TGCGCCAGCAGCTTGATCGGGACAGGAAACACCGGGGAGCTGTTTTTT.

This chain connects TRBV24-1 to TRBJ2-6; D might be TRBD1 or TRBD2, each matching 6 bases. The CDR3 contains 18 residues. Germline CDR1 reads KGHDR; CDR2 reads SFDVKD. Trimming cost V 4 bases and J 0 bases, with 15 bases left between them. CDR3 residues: CATSDPGRGGSGANVLTF. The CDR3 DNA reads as TGTGCCACCAGTGACCCGGGCAGGGGAGGCTCTGGGGCCAACGTCCTGACTTTC.

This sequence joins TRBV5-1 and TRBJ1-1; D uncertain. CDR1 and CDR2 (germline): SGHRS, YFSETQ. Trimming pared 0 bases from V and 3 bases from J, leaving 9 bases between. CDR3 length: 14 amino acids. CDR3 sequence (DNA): TGCGCCAGCAGCTTGGCCGGCGGGGACACTGAAGCTTTCTTT. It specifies CASSLAGGDTEAFF.

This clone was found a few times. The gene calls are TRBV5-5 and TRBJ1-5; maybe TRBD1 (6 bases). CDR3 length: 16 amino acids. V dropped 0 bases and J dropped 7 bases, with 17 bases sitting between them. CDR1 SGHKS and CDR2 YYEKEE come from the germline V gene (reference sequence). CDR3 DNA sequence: TGTGCCAGCAGCTTGGGGGCTGGGGGCGGTAAACAGCCCCAGCATTTT. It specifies CASSLGAGGGKQPQHF. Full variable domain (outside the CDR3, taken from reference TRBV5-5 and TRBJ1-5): DAGVTQSPTHLIKTRGQQVTLRCSPISGHKSVSWYQQVLGQGPQFIFQYYEKEERGRGNFPDRFSARQFPNYSSELNVNALLLGDSALYLCASSLGAGGGKQPQHFGDGTRLSIL.

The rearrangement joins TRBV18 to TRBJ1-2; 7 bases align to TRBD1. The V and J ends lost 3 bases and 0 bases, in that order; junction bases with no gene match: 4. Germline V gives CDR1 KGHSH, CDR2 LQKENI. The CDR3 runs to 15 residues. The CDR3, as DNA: TGTGCCAGCTCACCCGGGACAGTTACTAACTATGGCTACACCTTC. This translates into CASSPGTVTNYGYTF.

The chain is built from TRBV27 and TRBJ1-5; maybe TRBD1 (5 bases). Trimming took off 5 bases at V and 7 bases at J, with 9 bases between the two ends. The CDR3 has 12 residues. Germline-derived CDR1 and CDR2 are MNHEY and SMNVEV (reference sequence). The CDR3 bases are TGTGCCAGCAGTCAGGGAGGGCAGCCCCAGCATTTT. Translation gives CASSQGGQPQHF.

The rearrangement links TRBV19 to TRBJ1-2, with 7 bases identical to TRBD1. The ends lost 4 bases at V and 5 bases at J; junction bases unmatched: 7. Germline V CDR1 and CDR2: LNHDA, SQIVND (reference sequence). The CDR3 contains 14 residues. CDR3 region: CASSTPDRVYGYTF. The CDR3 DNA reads TGTGCCAGTAGTACCCCCGACAGGGTTTATGGCTACACCTTC.

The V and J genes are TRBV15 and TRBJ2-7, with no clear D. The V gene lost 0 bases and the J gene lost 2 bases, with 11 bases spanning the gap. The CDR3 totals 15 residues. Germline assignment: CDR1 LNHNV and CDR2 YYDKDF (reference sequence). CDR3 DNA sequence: TGTGCCACCAGCAGAGATGACAACGGAGCCTACGAGCAGTACTTC. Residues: CATSRDDNGAYEQYF.

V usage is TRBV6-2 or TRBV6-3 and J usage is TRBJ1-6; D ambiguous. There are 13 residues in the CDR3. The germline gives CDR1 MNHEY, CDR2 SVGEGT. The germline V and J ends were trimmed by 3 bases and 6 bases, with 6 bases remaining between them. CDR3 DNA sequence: TGTGCCAGCAGTTATACCGTTAATTCACCCCTCCACTTT. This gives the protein CASSYTVNSPLHF.

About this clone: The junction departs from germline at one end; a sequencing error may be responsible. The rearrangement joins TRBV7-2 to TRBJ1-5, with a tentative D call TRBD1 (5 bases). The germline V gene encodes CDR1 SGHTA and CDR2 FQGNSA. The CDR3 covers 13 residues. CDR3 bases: TGTGCCAGCAGTTTAGGGGTAAATCAGCCCCAGCATTTT. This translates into CASSLGVNQPQHF.

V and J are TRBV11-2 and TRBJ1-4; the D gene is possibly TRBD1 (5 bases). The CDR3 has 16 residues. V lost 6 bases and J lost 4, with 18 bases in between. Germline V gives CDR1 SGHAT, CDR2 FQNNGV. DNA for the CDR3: TGTGCCAGCAGTGCCGCCTGGGGCGGGTTTAATGAAAAACTGTTTTTT. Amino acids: CASSAAWGGFNEKLFF.

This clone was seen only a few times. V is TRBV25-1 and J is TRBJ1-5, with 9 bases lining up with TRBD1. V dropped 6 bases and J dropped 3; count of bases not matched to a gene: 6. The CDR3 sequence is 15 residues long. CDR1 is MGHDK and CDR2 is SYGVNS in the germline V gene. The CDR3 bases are TGTGCCAGCAGCCCGACAGGGGGAGACAATCAGCCCCAGCATTTT. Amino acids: CASSPTGGDNQPQHF. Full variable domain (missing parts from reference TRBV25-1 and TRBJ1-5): EADIYQTPRYLVIGTGKKITLECSQTMGHDKMYWYQQDPGMELHLIHYSYGVNSTEKGDLSSESTVSRIRTEHFPLTLESARPSHTSQYLCASSPTGGDNQPQHFGDGTRLSIL.

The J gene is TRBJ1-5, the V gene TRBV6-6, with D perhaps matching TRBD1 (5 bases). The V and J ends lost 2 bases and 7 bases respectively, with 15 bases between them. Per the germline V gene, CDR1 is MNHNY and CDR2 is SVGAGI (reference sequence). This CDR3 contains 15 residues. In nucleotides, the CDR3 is TGTGCCAGCAGTTACACCTCTCGGGGCGGGCAGCCCCAGCATTTT. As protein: CASSYTSRGGQPQHF.

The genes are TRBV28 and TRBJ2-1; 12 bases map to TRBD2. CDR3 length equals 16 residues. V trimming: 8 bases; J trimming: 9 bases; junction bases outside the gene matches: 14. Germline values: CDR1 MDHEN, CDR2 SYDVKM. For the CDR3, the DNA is TGTGCCAGCCGCCTCAACCTAGCGGGAGGGTCCGGTGAGCAGTTCTTC. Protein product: CASRLNLAGGSGEQFF.